The clone carrying this TCR beta chain was picked up many times. Antigen specificity is unknown. This sample was taken from a study of T cells in Graves' hyperthyroidism and ophthalmopathy. Study-wide results and caveats: Ophthalmopathy stood apart from stable hyperthyroidism in a 13 V-J model.

Diagnoses were established using clinical symptoms, serum thyroxine and TRAb, thyroid ultrasound and orbital computed tomography. Isolation of PBMCs was performed on around 9.3 ml fresh peripheral blood. From RNA transcripts, TCR beta CDR3 regions were amplified. Researchers ran a first-round RT-PCR on the TCR CDR3 using the HTBI primer set. Via MiXCR, TCRdb re-called the multiplex PCR reads, giving one row per CDR3 protein. This table has about 560,000 distinct CDR3 sequences, roughly 14% appearing once. Germline V gene data show CDR1 as SGHRS and CDR2 as YFSETQ. The ends were cut back, 5 bases at V and 1 base at J, with 3 bases in the middle. The CDR3 has 12 residues.

The chain links TRBV5-1 to TRBJ2-2; D remains unclear. This receptor was identified in a woman aged 30 to 39 with Graves' hyperthyroidism. The sample taken for sequencing was blood. The CDR3 DNA follows: TGCGCCAGCAGGCAGAACACCGGGGAGCTGTTTTTT. Protein: CASRQNTGELFF. The complete variable domain, with remaining parts taken from reference TRBV5-1 and TRBJ2-2, reads KAGVTQTPRYLIKTRGQQVTLSCSPISGHRSVSWYQQTPGQGLQFLFEYFSETQRNKGNFPGRFSGRQFSNSRSEMNVSTLELGDSALYLCASRQNTGELFFGEGSRLTVL.